Listed here are 21 T cell receptor beta chains from one sample, sequenced in a study of blood T cell repertoires in COVID-19. Clones were sequenced by immunoSEQ multiplex PCR, and TCRdb holds only the in-frame ones, with some missing. The table shows 40,000 to 55,000 clones, with around nine tenths occurring only once. Input material: peripheral blood. These receptor sequences come from a man between 45 and 60 years old with COVID-19, enrolled during active disease.

The chain has TRBV6-1 and TRBJ1-2, with 10 nucleotides matching TRBD1. CDR1 MNHNS and CDR2 SASEGT come from the germline V gene. There are 18 residues in the CDR3. V lost 2 bases, J lost 5 bases, and 14 bases stayed unmatched. The CDR3 region is CASSEKVWGQGPTYGYTF. CDR3 DNA sequence: TGTGCCAGCAGTGAAAAAGTCTGGGGACAGGGGCCCACTTATGGCTACACCTTC.

This rearrangement joins TRBV4-2 to TRBJ1-2, with TRBD1 identical over 8 bases. V shed 0 bases and J 4 bases; nucleotides not matched to a gene: 7. Per the germline V gene, CDR1 is LGHNA and CDR2 is YNFKEQ. This CDR3 is 16 amino acids long. The CDR3 region is CASSQDFAGGFYGYTF. CDR3 nucleotides: TGTGCCAGCAGCCAAGATTTTGCAGGGGGCTTCTATGGCTACACCTTC.

The rearrangement links TRBV5-1 to TRBJ2-1; TRBD1 is a possible D gene (6 bases). The CDR3 runs to 15 residues. V was cut by 4 bases and J by 2 bases, with 13 bases left in between. Germline loops: CDR1 SGHRS, CDR2 YFSETQ. The DNA of the CDR3 is TGCGCCAGCAGCCTCGGACAGCCTACCTACAATGAGCAGTTCTTC. It specifies CASSLGQPTYNEQFF.

The chain has TRBV6-6 and TRBJ2-7; 10 bases agree with TRBD1. Germline CDR1 and CDR2: MNHNY and SVGAGI (reference sequence). V was pared by 6 bases and J by 5 bases, with 4 bases of the junction left unmatched. This CDR3 has 13 amino acids. DNA of the CDR3: TGTGCCAGCAGACGACAGGGGGCGAACGAGCAGTACTTC. Its translation is CASRRQGANEQYF.

V and J are TRBV6-6 and TRBJ1-5, with D hard to call. Germline V lookup: CDR1 MNHNY, CDR2 SVGAGI (reference sequence). V shed 2 bases and J shed 4 bases, with 9 bases lying between them. The CDR3 is 14 amino acids. The chain's CDR3 is CASSYEAQNQPQHF. In DNA, the CDR3 is TGTGCCAGCAGTTACGAGGCACAAAATCAGCCCCAGCATTTT.

The rearrangement joins TRBV15 to TRBJ1-4; D uncertain. Germline CDR1 and CDR2: LNHNV and YYDKDF (reference sequence). The CDR3 has 13 amino acids. CDR3: CSTRWSYNEKLFF. The CDR3 nucleotides read TGTTCAACAAGATGGTCATATAATGAAAAACTGTTTTTT.

The chain carries TRBV7-2 and TRBJ1-3, with a weak D call TRBD1 (5 bases). Between the trimmed V and J ends, which lost 3 bases and 3 bases, there was a span of 12 bases. Germline-derived CDR1 and CDR2 are SGHTA and FQGNSA. The CDR3 covers 15 residues. The CDR3 sequence is CASSFGGIGGNTIYF. CDR3 nucleotides: TGTGCCAGCAGCTTTGGGGGGATCGGTGGAAACACCATATATTTT.

This chain joins TRBV18 and TRBJ1-2, with D possibly being TRBD1 (6 bases). V gave up 6 bases and J gave up 0 bases, with 14 bases separating them. Germline assignment: CDR1 KGHSH and CDR2 LQKENI. The CDR3 runs 15 residues. The CDR3 DNA is TGTGCCAGCTCCCGAGGGCAGGGGACTAACTATGGCTACACCTTC. This translates into CASSRGQGTNYGYTF.

The V call is TRBV7-9, the J call TRBJ2-1, with a possible D match to TRBD1 (6 bases). The V end was cut by 2 bases, the J end by 6 bases, with 8 bases between. The germline V gene encodes CDR1 SEHNR and CDR2 FQNEAQ (reference sequence). The CDR3 loop spans 13 amino acids. CDR3 in amino acids: CASSLSQGNEQFF. For the CDR3, the DNA is TGTGCCAGCAGCTTATCACAGGGCAATGAGCAGTTCTTC.

This chain joins TRBV29-1 and TRBJ2-1; 7 bases map to TRBD1. The CDR3 is 18 amino acids. Per germline, CDR1 SQVTM and CDR2 ANQGSEA. V lost 1 base, J lost 9 bases, and 21 bases stayed unmatched. The CDR3 reads CSVEATDRFFSTLVEQFF. As DNA, the CDR3 is TGCAGCGTTGAAGCAACGGACAGGTTTTTTTCCACGCTCGTTGAGCAGTTCTTC.

Note on this clone: The junction shows a germline mismatch at one end, possibly a read error. The chain is built from TRBV2 and TRBJ2-3, with 11 bases fitting TRBD2. The CDR3 covers 16 residues. The germline CDR1 and CDR2 sequences are SNHLY and FYNNEI. CDR3 region: CASREGLAGPADTQYF. The CDR3 DNA reads TGTGCCAGCAGGGAAGGACTAGCGGGCCCTGCAGATACGCAGTATTTT. Complete variable domain (other parts from reference TRBV2 and TRBJ2-3): EPEVTQTPSHQVTQMGQEVILRCVPISNHLYFYWYRQILGQKVEFLVSFYNNEISEKSEIFDDQFSVERPDGSNFTLKIRSTKLEDSAMYFCASREGLAGPADTQYFGPGTRLTVL.

This clone appeared once. The rearrangement joins TRBV28 to TRBJ2-5; a possible D gene is TRBD2 (6 bases). Germline CDR1 reads MDHEN; CDR2 reads SYDVKM. V lost 2 bases to trimming and J lost 0 bases, with 10 bases between them. CDR3 length: 15 amino acids. The CDR3 DNA is TGTGCCAGCAGTTTACGGGACTTTAACCAAGAGACCCAGTACTTC. Protein: CASSLRDFNQETQYF.

Points on this clone: Other DNA sequences of this sample code for an identical CDR3. V and J are TRBV15 and TRBJ2-3, with TRBD2 identical over 14 bases. This CDR3 spans 16 amino acids. Looked up from germline, CDR1 is LNHNV and CDR2 is YYDKDF (reference sequence). Trimming removed 4 bases from V and 3 bases from J; junction bases left unmatched: 3. This CDR3 reads CATSTGLAGVTDTQYF. The CDR3, as DNA: TGTGCCACCAGCACGGGACTAGCGGGAGTGACAGATACGCAGTATTTT.

The rearrangement links TRBV2 to TRBJ2-7, with 9 bases aligning to TRBD2. The germline V gene encodes CDR1 SNHLY and CDR2 FYNNEI. The ends lost 7 bases at V and 3 bases at J; junction bases unmatched: 10. The CDR3 runs to 15 residues. The CDR3, as DNA: TGTGCCAGCACCGACCTAGCGGGATTCGACTACGAGCAGTACTTC. Translation gives CASTDLAGFDYEQYF.

V gene TRBV7-2 combines with J gene TRBJ1-1; 7 bases agree with TRBD1. Per the germline V gene, CDR1 is SGHTA and CDR2 is FQGNSA. V was clipped by 6 bases and J by 11 bases; unmatched bases: 15. This CDR3 region has 14 residues. The CDR3: CASSFGSGGQMAFF. The CDR3 DNA reads as TGTGCCAGCAGTTTTGGGTCAGGGGGGCAGATGGCTTTCTTT.

This chain uses TRBV7-8 with TRBJ2-5, with D hard to call. Germline V gene sequence: CDR1 SGHVS, CDR2 FQNEAQ. The CDR3 extends over 15 amino acids. Trimming removed 1 base from V and 1 base from J, with 10 bases in between. The CDR3 DNA reads as TGTGCCAGCAGCTTAGGGGTTAGCCCCCAAGAGACCCAGTACTTC. This translates into CASSLGVSPQETQYF.

This rearrangement joins TRBV28 to TRBJ2-1, with 8 bases identical to TRBD2. CDR3 length: 15 residues. The V and J ends lost 3 bases and 9 bases, in that order; junction bases with no gene match: 10. Per the germline V gene, CDR1 is MDHEN and CDR2 is SYDVKM. CDR3 DNA: TGTGCCAGCAGTTTGCCTAGCGGGTTTTTTGGTGAGCAGTTCTTC. Translated: CASSLPSGFFGEQFF.

This sequence joins TRBV28 and TRBJ2-5, with TRBD1 matching 9 bases. Germline V gene lookup returns CDR1 MDHEN and CDR2 SYDVKM. The V and J ends lost 6 bases and 5 bases, in that order; junction bases with no gene match: 4. This CDR3 has 13 amino acids. The CDR3 loop is CASSLQGAETQYF. CDR3 in DNA: TGTGCCAGCAGCCTACAGGGGGCGGAGACCCAGTACTTC.

This chain uses TRBV5-1 with TRBJ2-7; 11 bases align to TRBD2. Germline values: CDR1 SGHRS, CDR2 YFSETQ. This CDR3 spans 14 amino acids. Trimming removed 7 bases from V and 5 bases from J; junction bases left unmatched: 8. DNA for the CDR3: TGCGCCAGCGGACAGTCTAGCGGGGGGCACGAGCAGTACTTC. Residues: CASGQSSGGHEQYF.

This clone was seen once. V and J are TRBV2 and TRBJ2-2, with 7 nucleotides matching TRBD1. Trimming removed 10 bases from V and 1 base from J; junction bases left unmatched: 9. CDR3 length: 15 amino acids. Germline assignment: CDR1 SNHLY and CDR2 FYNNEI. This chain's CDR3 is CATQPGTENTGELFF. The CDR3 bases are TGTGCCACCCAACCCGGGACAGAGAACACCGGGGAGCTGTTTTTT.

The J gene is TRBJ1-3, the V gene TRBV6-5; D remains unclear. In germline, CDR1 is MNHEY, CDR2 SVGAGI. This CDR3 has 13 amino acids. Trimming took off 2 bases at V and 3 bases at J, with 5 bases between the two ends. The CDR3 sequence: CASSYPGGNTIYF. Written as DNA, the CDR3 is TGTGCCAGCAGTTACCCGGGTGGAAACACCATATATTTT.